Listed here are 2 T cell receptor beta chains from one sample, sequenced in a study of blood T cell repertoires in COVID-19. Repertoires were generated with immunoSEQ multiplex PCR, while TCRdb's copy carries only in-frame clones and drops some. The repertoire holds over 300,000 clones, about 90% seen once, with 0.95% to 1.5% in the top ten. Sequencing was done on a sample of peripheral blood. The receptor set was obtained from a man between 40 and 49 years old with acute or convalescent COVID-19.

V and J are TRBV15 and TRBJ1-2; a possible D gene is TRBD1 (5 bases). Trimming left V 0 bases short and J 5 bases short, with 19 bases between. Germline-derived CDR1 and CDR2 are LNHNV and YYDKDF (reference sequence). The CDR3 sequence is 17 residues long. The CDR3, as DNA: TGTGCCACCAGCAGAGATCTTGAACAGGATTTGAGATATGGCTACACCTTC. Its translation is CATSRDLEQDLRYGYTF.

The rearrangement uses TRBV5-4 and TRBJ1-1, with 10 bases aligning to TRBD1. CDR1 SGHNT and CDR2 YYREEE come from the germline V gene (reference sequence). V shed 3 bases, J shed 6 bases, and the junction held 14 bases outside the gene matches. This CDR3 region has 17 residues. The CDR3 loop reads CASSSTERDRGFPEAFF. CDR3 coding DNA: TGTGCCAGCAGCTCAACCGAAAGGGACAGGGGATTCCCTGAAGCTTTCTTT. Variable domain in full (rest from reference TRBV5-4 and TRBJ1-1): ETGVTQSPTHLIKTRGQQVTLRCSSQSGHNTVSWYQQALGQGPQFIFQYYREEENGRGNFPPRFSGLQFPNYSSELNVNALELDDSALYLCASSSTERDRGFPEAFFGQGTRLTVV.